The 32 T cell receptor beta chains reported below all come from one sample, sequenced in a study of blood T cell repertoires in COVID-19. TCRdb's table, derived via immunoSEQ multiplex PCR, lists solely in-frame clones and lacks some. There are about 88,000 clones in the sample; 70% to 90% occur only once, and roughly 14% lies in the top ten. Sequencing was performed on peripheral blood. The origin of the receptors is an older woman with acute or convalescent COVID-19.

V gene TRBV11-3 combines with J gene TRBJ2-1; TRBD2 aligns across 10 bases. V lost 5 bases and J lost 4; bases outside the gene matches: 5. Germline V CDR1 and CDR2: SGHNT, YENEEA. The CDR3 is made up of 15 amino acids. The chain's CDR3 is CASSPLAGEYNEQFF. The CDR3 nucleotides read TGTGCCAGCAGCCCTCTAGCGGGAGAATACAATGAGCAGTTCTTC.

For the CDR3, the DNA is TGTGCCAGCAGCTTTACCAGGAATGCTGGCTACACCTTC. Its protein product is CASSFTRNAGYTF. The chain is built from TRBV7-2 and TRBJ1-2; D gene unclear. V lost 3 bases to trimming and J lost 7 bases, with 12 bases between them. CDR1 is SGHTA and CDR2 is FQGNSA in the germline V gene. This CDR3 has 13 residues.

The V and J genes are TRBV7-9 and TRBJ2-3, with 10 nucleotides matching TRBD2. V lost 5 bases and J lost 0; bases outside the gene matches: 2. The CDR3 has 15 amino acids. From germline, CDR1 is SEHNR and CDR2 FQNEAQ (reference sequence). The CDR3 spells CASSTTSGSTDTQYF. The CDR3 coding sequence is TGTGCCAGCAGCACGACTAGCGGGAGCACAGATACGCAGTATTTT.

The chain joins TRBV7-9 to TRBJ2-7; TRBD2 is a possible D gene (6 bases). The ends were cut back, 5 bases at V and 2 bases at J, with 10 bases in the middle. This CDR3 is built from 13 residues. Germline V lookup: CDR1 SEHNR, CDR2 FQNEAQ (reference sequence). This chain's CDR3 is CASSPPSAYEQYV. The CDR3 nucleotides are TGTGCCAGCAGCCCCCCTAGCGCCTACGAGCAGTACGTC.

This chain joins TRBV30 and TRBJ2-5; 10 bases match TRBD1. The CDR3 is made up of 15 amino acids. V lost 0 bases to trimming and J lost 3 bases; unmatched junction nucleotides: 4. The V gene's germline CDR1 is GTSNPN and CDR2 SVGIG (reference sequence). This CDR3 is CAWSVRTGGEETQYF. DNA for the CDR3: TGTGCCTGGAGTGTACGGACAGGGGGGGAAGAGACCCAGTACTTC.

The chain links TRBV6-1 to TRBJ2-7; D perhaps matches TRBD2 (6 bases). This CDR3 comprises 14 residues. Germline values: CDR1 MNHNS, CDR2 SASEGT. V was clipped by 1 base and J by 1 base, with 8 bases between them. For the CDR3, the DNA is TGTGCCAGCAGTGAAGAGCGGGTATCCTACGAGCAGTACGTC. The encoded protein is CASSEERVSYEQYV.

This chain uses TRBV19 with TRBJ1-6; 7 positions agree with TRBD1. J lost 7 bases, V lost 5 bases, and 8 bases had no gene match. The CDR3 has 15 amino acids. The germline gives CDR1 LNHDA, CDR2 SQIVND (reference sequence). CDR3 nucleotide sequence: TGTGCCAGTAGTGTCAACGACAGGGAAAATTCACCCCTCCACTTT. Amino acid sequence: CASSVNDRENSPLHF.

The rearrangement joins TRBV7-6 to TRBJ2-5; maybe TRBD2 (5 bases). Between the trimmed V and J ends, which lost 0 bases and 4 bases, there was a span of 18 bases. Per the germline V gene, CDR1 is SGHVS and CDR2 is FNYEAQ. This CDR3 contains 17 residues. In DNA form, the CDR3 reads TGTGCCAGCAGCTTAGCGCTTGGCGGAAGTGCGGGAGAGACCCAGTACTTC. Translating it yields CASSLALGGSAGETQYF.

The chain recombines TRBV11-2 with TRBJ2-1, with 11 bases matching TRBD2. Trimming cost V 1 base and J 7 bases; bases outside gene matches: 0. Germline-derived CDR1 and CDR2 are SGHAT and FQNNGV. The CDR3 is made up of 14 amino acids. The CDR3 spells CASSLGLAGNEQFF. DNA for the CDR3: TGTGCCAGCAGCTTAGGACTAGCGGGGAATGAGCAGTTCTTC.

The chain couples TRBV10-3 to TRBJ1-3, with a tentative D call TRBD1 (6 bases). CDR1 is ENHRY and CDR2 is SYGVKD in the germline V gene. This CDR3 has 16 amino acids. The ends were cut back, 6 bases at V and 4 bases at J, with 19 bases in the middle. The CDR3 spells CAIREVGGLGGNTIYF. As DNA, the CDR3 is TGTGCCATCAGGGAGGTGGGGGGGCTAGGGGGAAACACCATATATTTT.

The J gene is TRBJ2-5, the V gene TRBV9; a weak D match, TRBD2 (6 bases). This CDR3 contains 15 residues. V was shortened by 0 bases and J by 3 bases, with 12 bases between the two germline ends. The V gene's germline CDR1 is SGDLS and CDR2 YYNGEE. CDR3 sequence (DNA): TGTGCCAGCAGCGTAGGCAGTGGGAGGAAAGAGACCCAGTACTTC. Translation: CASSVGSGRKETQYF.

The CDR3 DNA follows: TGTGCCAGCAGCTCTAGAAACAGGGGGCCGGACGAAAAACTGTTTTTT. Residues: CASSSRNRGPDEKLFF. The chain combines TRBV5-6 with TRBJ1-4; 9 nucleotides match TRBD1. There are 16 residues in the CDR3. Germline loops: CDR1 SGHDT, CDR2 YYEEEE. After removal of 3 bases from V and 8 bases from J, the junction contained 11 bases not matched to a gene.

This clone was counted a single time. Compared with germline, one end of the junction differs, possibly owing to a read error. The chain carries TRBV19 and TRBJ2-2; 9 bases are a match to TRBD1. Per germline, CDR1 LNHDA and CDR2 SQIVND (reference sequence). This CDR3 is built from 16 residues. The CDR3 spells CASNILDRGNTGELFF. The CDR3 DNA reads TGTGCCAGTAATATATTGGACAGGGGGAACACCGGGGAGCTGTTTTTT.

V and J are TRBV10-1 and TRBJ2-1, with TRBD2 as a possible D gene (6 bases). Germline lookup yields CDR1 WNHNN and CDR2 SYGVQD (reference sequence). Trimming shortened V by 4 bases and J by 9 bases, and 16 bases separated the two germline ends. This CDR3 is 14 amino acids long. CDR3 sequence: CASSGSGAGSEQFF. CDR3 DNA: TGCGCCAGCAGTGGGAGTGGGGCGGGGAGTGAGCAGTTCTTC.

This rearrangement joins TRBV7-9 to TRBJ1-5; 12 positions match TRBD1. The CDR3 has 19 amino acids. V shed 5 bases and J 0 bases; nucleotides not matched to a gene: 11. The germline V gene has CDR1 SEHNR and CDR2 FQNEAQ (reference sequence). In DNA, the CDR3 is TGTGCCAGCAGCCCAGGTGGGACAGGGGGCCCCATTAGCAATCAGCCCCAGCATTTT. The encoded protein is CASSPGGTGGPISNQPQHF.

DNA of the CDR3: TGTGCCAGCAGCTTCCGCATCGGTCGCGCAAGGAACACTGAAGCTTTCTTT. Amino acids: CASSFRIGRARNTEAFF. The V gene is TRBV7-9, the J gene TRBJ1-1; D call uncertain. CDR3 length: 17 residues. Trimming took 3 bases from V and 1 from J, leaving 18 bases between them. Germline V gene data show CDR1 as SEHNR and CDR2 as FQNEAQ (reference sequence).

The J gene is TRBJ1-4, the V gene TRBV3-1 (or the pseudogene TRBV3-2); tentatively, D is TRBD1 (5 bases). V lost 4 bases and J 5 bases, leaving 14 bases between the germline ends. Looked up from germline, CDR1 is LGHDT and CDR2 is YNNKEL (reference sequence). The CDR3 is 15 amino acids. CDR3 region: CASSRRGDLNEKLFF. The CDR3 DNA reads as TGTGCCAGCAGCCGACGGGGGGATTTGAATGAAAAACTGTTTTTT.

A few counts support this clone. CDR3: CASGASPSGGPYEQYV. The CDR3 coding sequence is TGTGCTAGTGGTGCGTCGCCCAGCGGGGGGCCCTACGAGCAGTACGTC. V usage is TRBV12-5 and J usage is TRBJ2-7, with 9 bases that match TRBD2. The V segment lost 5 bases and the J segment 2 bases; nucleotides outside the gene matches: 10. This CDR3 has 16 residues. CDR1 and CDR2 from the germline V gene are LGHNT and FRNRAP.

This clone was picked up many times. This sequence joins TRBV4-1 and TRBJ1-4, with 8 positions matching TRBD1. Looked up from germline, CDR1 is MGHRA and CDR2 is YSYEKL. With V trimmed by 1 base and J by 10 bases, 17 bases remained unmatched. This CDR3 contains 18 residues. In DNA form, the CDR3 reads TGCGCCAGCAGCCAAGTGGGACAGGAGGGAAACGTGAAAGGAAAACTGTTTTTT. This gives the protein CASSQVGQEGNVKGKLFF.

In this sample, this clone turned up once. The chain couples TRBV4-1 to TRBJ1-2, with D unclear. Trimming shortened V by 1 base and J by 4 bases, and 16 bases separated the two germline ends. Germline CDR1 is MGHRA and CDR2 is YSYEKL. This CDR3 contains 16 residues. The CDR3 sequence: CASSQVTGPEIYGYTF. DNA of the CDR3: TGCGCCAGCAGCCAAGTAACCGGTCCCGAAATCTATGGCTACACCTTC.

The chain carries TRBV27 and TRBJ2-3, with TRBD2 matching 11 bases. The CDR3 consists of 15 residues. V lost 7 bases, J lost 5 bases, and 8 bases stayed unmatched. The germline CDR1 and CDR2 sequences are MNHEY and SMNVEV (reference sequence). As DNA, the CDR3 is TGTGCCAGCACCCTAGCGGGGGGCCGTGTAGATACGCAGTATTTT. This codes for CASTLAGGRVDTQYF.

V gene TRBV10-3 combines with J gene TRBJ2-7; 8 bases align to TRBD2. The CDR3 has 12 residues. The germline V gene has CDR1 ENHRY and CDR2 SYGVKD. J gave up 6 bases and V 6 bases, and 4 bases lay outside the gene matches. The CDR3 sequence: CAIRGTSGEQYV. In DNA form, the CDR3 reads TGTGCCATCAGGGGGACTAGTGGCGAGCAGTACGTC.

The rearrangement joins TRBV4-1 to TRBJ1-4, with TRBD1 matching over 9 bases. Germline values: CDR1 MGHRA, CDR2 YSYEKL. The CDR3 has 16 amino acids. J was trimmed by 6 bases and V by 1 base; bases with no gene match: 6. CDR3 bases: TGCGCCAGCAGCCAAGGTACGGGACAGGGCTATGAAAAACTGTTTTTT. It yields the protein CASSQGTGQGYEKLFF.

The chain joins TRBV5-1 to TRBJ1-2; D unclear. The germline CDR1 and CDR2 sequences are SGHRS and YFSETQ. CDR3 length equals 12 residues. The germline V and J ends were trimmed by 4 bases and 3 bases, with 7 bases remaining between them. The CDR3 region is CASSQTDYGYTF. The CDR3 DNA is TGCGCCAGCAGCCAAACTGACTATGGCTACACCTTC.

The chain joins TRBV7-9 to TRBJ2-1; D possibly corresponds to TRBD2 (5 bases). CDR1 is SEHNR and CDR2 is FQNEAQ in the germline V gene (reference sequence). The CDR3 length is 16 residues. V was trimmed by 4 bases and J by 2 bases, leaving 15 bases between them. The DNA for the CDR3 is TGTGCCAGCAGCTCGAGGGTGGGGAACACCTACAATGAGCAGTTCTTC. Translation gives CASSSRVGNTYNEQFF.

This chain links TRBV3-1 (or the pseudogene TRBV3-2) with TRBJ1-3; no clear D gene. Germline CDR1 LGHDT, CDR2 YNNKEL (reference sequence). Trimming removed 2 bases at V and 3 bases at J, with 11 bases between. The CDR3 totals 15 residues. CDR3 sequence (DNA): TGTGCCAGCAGCCAAAATCCGGGGATTGGAAACACCATATATTTT. Translation: CASSQNPGIGNTIYF.

The V call is TRBV5-1, the J call TRBJ1-1, with D perhaps matching TRBD1 (6 bases). The V gene lost 5 bases and the J gene lost 0 bases, with 11 bases spanning the gap. The CDR3 sequence is 14 residues long. Germline values: CDR1 SGHRS, CDR2 YFSETQ. The CDR3 DNA reads TGCGCCAGCAGTAGACAGGACATGAACACTGAAGCTTTCTTT. Its protein product is CASSRQDMNTEAFF.

The V gene is TRBV6-6, the J gene TRBJ2-2; 12 bases line up with TRBD2. CDR1 and CDR2 (germline): MNHNY, SVGAGI (reference sequence). The trim removed 5 bases at V and 0 bases at J, leaving 7 bases unmatched. CDR3 size: 18 residues. The CDR3 reads CASSPRTSGASNTGELFF. For the CDR3, the DNA is TGTGCCAGCAGTCCCCGGACTAGCGGGGCTTCGAACACCGGGGAGCTGTTTTTT.

The chain recombines TRBV7-6 with TRBJ1-5, with D maybe TRBD1 (6 bases). Germline V gene lookup returns CDR1 SGHVS and CDR2 FNYEAQ. V gave up 8 bases and J gave up 6 bases, with 17 bases separating them. This CDR3 has 14 residues. The CDR3 region is CASQPGGGLQPQHF. CDR3 in DNA: TGTGCCAGCCAACCCGGGGGGGGGCTTCAGCCCCAGCATTTT.

This sequence joins TRBV10-3 and TRBJ2-1; TRBD1 matches 8 bases. Per the germline V gene, CDR1 is ENHRY and CDR2 is SYGVKD. The CDR3 covers 15 residues. The J segment lost 0 bases and the V segment lost 6 bases, leaving 4 bases of the junction unmatched. The CDR3 nucleotides read TGTGCCATCAGGCCCACAGGGGGCTCCTACAATGAGCAGTTCTTC. Protein product: CAIRPTGGSYNEQFF.

The CDR3 DNA reads TGTGCCAGTAGTGCCGGGACAGGGACGTATGGCTACACCTTC. Translating it yields CASSAGTGTYGYTF. V and J are TRBV19 and TRBJ1-2, with 9 positions matching TRBD1. This CDR3 comprises 14 residues. The ends lost 5 bases at V and 5 bases at J; junction bases unmatched: 6. Germline CDR1 reads LNHDA; CDR2 reads SQIVND (reference sequence).

The V and J genes are TRBV15 and TRBJ1-2, with D possibly being TRBD1 (6 bases). The CDR3 is 12 amino acids. The germline V gene encodes CDR1 LNHNV and CDR2 YYDKDF (reference sequence). V lost 8 bases and J 4 bases, leaving 11 bases between the germline ends. CDR3 amino acids: CATATGSYGYTF. In DNA, the CDR3 is TGTGCCACCGCTACAGGGTCCTATGGCTACACCTTC. Together with reference TRBV15 and TRBJ1-2, the CDR3 gives the full variable domain: DAMVIQNPRYQVTQFGKPVTLSCSQTLNHNVMYWYQQKSSQAPKLLFHYYDKDFNNEADTPDNFQSRRPNTSFCFLDIRSPGLGDTAMYLCATATGSYGYTFGSGTRLTVV.